Listed here are 19 T cell receptor beta chains from one sample, sequenced in a study of CXCR3-negative and CXCR3-positive naive CD8 T cells. UMI labels and 5' RACE were used to prepare the TRB cDNA libraries. After re-calling the 5' RACE reads, TCRdb lists one entry per CDR3 protein, DNA absent. The data show roughly 86,000 distinct CDR3 sequences, and the top ten clones hold 0.9% to 1.2%. Sequenced material: naive CXCR3- CD8+ T cells from blood. As to subset: CD45RO-CCR7+CD27+CD95- naive CD8+ T cells lacking CXCR3 (TNR3-). The origin of the receptors is a human donor in good health. Some clones in this sample may be carry-over from other donors' samples.

The chain employs TRBV29-1 and TRBJ2-5; TCRdb proposes TRBD2, but this gene call is untestable without DNA. This CDR3 spans 15 amino acids. The germline gives CDR1 SQVTM, CDR2 ANQGSEA. CDR3 region: CSVDRLLAGEETQYF.

V and J are TRBV6-1 and TRBJ2-1; absent DNA, TCRdb's TRBD2 call cannot be checked. Germline values: CDR1 MNHNS, CDR2 SASEGT. The CDR3 loop spans 14 amino acids. The CDR3 sequence: CASSGLAGNNEQFF.

V and J are TRBV11-2 and TRBJ2-1; the D gene TCRdb calls, TRBD1, cannot be checked with no DNA. Germline V gives CDR1 SGHAT, CDR2 FQNNGV. The CDR3 covers 17 residues. The CDR3 protein is CASSLDLLGQRYNEQFF.

The rearrangement joins TRBV20-1 to TRBJ2-1; TCRdb picks TRBD1, but there is no DNA to check that call. The CDR3 covers 15 residues. Germline lookup yields CDR1 DFQATT and CDR2 SNEGSKA (reference sequence). This chain's CDR3 is CSAGGLGEAYNEQFF.

The chain recombines TRBV6-5 with TRBJ1-2. The CDR3 is 15 amino acids. CDR1 is MNHEY, CDR2 SVGAGI, per germline. The CDR3 is CASSFTGLSLYGYTF.

The CDR3 loop is CASSSPLAGPYNEQFF. The V gene is TRBV7-9, the J gene TRBJ2-1; checking the TCRdb D call of TRBD2 is not possible without DNA. Germline lookup yields CDR1 SEHNR and CDR2 FQNEAQ (reference sequence). The CDR3 spans 16 residues.

The chain is built from TRBV10-3 and TRBJ1-2; TCRdb designates TRBD1, a call that cannot be tested without DNA. The CDR3 loop spans 16 amino acids. Germline V lookup: CDR1 ENHRY, CDR2 SYGVKD. CDR3 amino acids: CAISEEGVRENYGYTF.

The chain is built from TRBV3-1 and TRBJ1-1. The CDR3 length is 14 residues. Per the germline V gene, CDR1 is LGHDT and CDR2 is YNNKEL (reference sequence). CDR3 amino acids: CASSQSARQKEAFF.

This chain uses TRBV7-2 with TRBJ2-7. Germline V gives CDR1 SGHTA, CDR2 FQGNSA. The CDR3 length is 12 residues. CDR3 loop: CASTLMSYEQYF.

This chain links TRBV20-1 with TRBJ2-3; the D gene TCRdb calls, TRBD2, cannot be checked with no DNA. The CDR3 sequence is 17 residues long. CDR1 and CDR2 (germline): DFQATT, SNEGSKA (reference sequence). This CDR3 is CSAKLAGVPSVTDTQYF.

The gene calls are TRBV4-2 and TRBJ2-1; TCRdb's D gene call, TRBD2, goes unchecked for lack of DNA. CDR3 length: 16 residues. Germline V CDR1 and CDR2: LGHNA, YNFKEQ. CDR3: CASSQGGGAPYNEQFF.

The V gene is TRBV20-1, the J gene TRBJ2-1; TCRdb proposes TRBD1, but this gene call is untestable without DNA. The CDR3 spans 15 residues. The germline V gene encodes CDR1 DFQATT and CDR2 SNEGSKA (reference sequence). CDR3 region: CSATPPWREDNEQFF.

The chain joins TRBV4-2 to TRBJ1-4; TCRdb's D call of TRBD1 is untestable without DNA. There are 16 residues in the CDR3. Per germline, CDR1 LGHNA and CDR2 YNFKEQ. The CDR3 spells CASSQEGPGTVEKLFF.

V usage is TRBV14 and J usage is TRBJ2-7. This CDR3 is 12 amino acids long. Per germline, CDR1 SGHDN and CDR2 FVKESK. CDR3 loop: CASSQFAYEQYF.

This chain's CDR3 is CASSPSRQGSQETQYF. The rearrangement uses TRBV7-9 and TRBJ2-5; with no DNA, the TCRdb D assignment of TRBD2 cannot be verified. Germline V gives CDR1 SEHNR, CDR2 FQNEAQ (reference sequence). This CDR3 has 16 amino acids.

The chain recombines TRBV7-6 with TRBJ2-2; the TRBD2 assignment by TCRdb is unverifiable without DNA. This CDR3 spans 17 amino acids. CDR1 SGHVS and CDR2 FNYEAQ come from the germline V gene. Here the CDR3 reads CASSLAASGGPTGELFF.

This chain links TRBV5-6 with TRBJ2-7; TCRdb's D call, TRBD2, is unchecked because there is no DNA. The CDR3 consists of 14 residues. From germline, CDR1 is SGHDT and CDR2 YYEEEE. The CDR3 region is CASSGAGGIYEQYF.

This rearrangement joins TRBV7-3 to TRBJ2-2; TCRdb outputs TRBD2, but without DNA this stays unchecked. CDR3 length equals 16 residues. Germline V gives CDR1 SGHTA, CDR2 FQGTGA. The chain's CDR3 is CASSLTSGGDTGELFF. Supplemented by reference TRBV7-3 and TRBJ2-2, the full variable domain reads GAGVSQTPSNKVTEKGKYVELRCDPISGHTALYWYRQSLGQGPEFLIYFQGTGAADDSGLPNDRFFAVRPEGSVSTLKIQRTERGDSAVYLCASSLTSGGDTGELFFGEGSRLTVL.

The chain employs TRBV19 and TRBJ2-7; there is no DNA to check the TCRdb D call of TRBD2. Germline-derived CDR1 and CDR2 are LNHDA and SQIVND (reference sequence). This CDR3 comprises 15 residues. CDR3 residues: CASSMLGPSSYEQYF.